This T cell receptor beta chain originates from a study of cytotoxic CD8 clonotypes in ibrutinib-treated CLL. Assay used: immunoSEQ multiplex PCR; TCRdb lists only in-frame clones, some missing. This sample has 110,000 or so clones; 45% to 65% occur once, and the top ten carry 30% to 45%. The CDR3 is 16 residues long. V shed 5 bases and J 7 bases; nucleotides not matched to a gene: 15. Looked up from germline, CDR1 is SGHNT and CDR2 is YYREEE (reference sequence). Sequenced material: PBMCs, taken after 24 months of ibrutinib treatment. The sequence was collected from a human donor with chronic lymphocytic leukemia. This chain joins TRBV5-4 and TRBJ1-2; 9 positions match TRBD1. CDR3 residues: CASRTGQGISHRGYTF. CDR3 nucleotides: TGTGCCAGCAGGACCGGACAGGGGATTTCCCATCGTGGCTACACCTTC.